A selection of T cell receptor beta chains follows, all from one sample in a study of Ad26.COV2.S vaccination and SARS-CoV-2 variants. Generated by immunoSEQ multiplex PCR, the TCRdb table keeps only in-frame clones and is missing some. This sample has approximately 420,000 clones, with 88% found just once. Sequencing was performed on peripheral blood, taken in a trial of Ad26.COV2.S vaccine versus placebo. These receptors were taken from a person aged 18-65 years who received the Ad26.COV2.S COVID-19 vaccine or a placebo. Each CDR3 is given with its conserved first and last residue. The D gene is left open where the match is weak. Size tells how often a clone was seen (once, few, many) or the class of an expanded clone, and some rows leave it out.

j_call d_call clone_size v_call cdr3_nt cdr3_aa
TRBJ1-5 NA NA TRBV4-1 TGCGCCAGCAGCCAAGCGGATTATAGCAATCAGCCCCAGCATTTT CASSQADYSNQPQHF
TRBJ2-5 NA NA TRBV5-1 TGCGCCAGCAGGGTCAGGGGTGGCGAGACCCAGTACTTC CASRVRGGETQYF
TRBJ1-5 NA NA TRBV10-2 TGCGCCAGCACCCTGGACCGAACCAATCAGCCCCAGCATTTT CASTLDRTNQPQHF
TRBJ2-1 NA NA TRBV28 TGTGCCAGCAAGGCGGATCTCGATGAGCAGTTCTTC CASKADLDEQFF
TRBJ2-2 TRBD1 NA TRBV5-1 TGCGCCAGCAGCTTATGGCCGACAGGGGGCAACACCGGGGAGCTGTTTTTT CASSLWPTGGNTGELFF
TRBJ2-2 NA NA TRBV9 TGTGCCAGCAGCGTATACGGCGGCAGGGAGCTGTTTTTT CASSVYGGRELFF
TRBJ2-2 NA NA TRBV5-4 TGTGCCAGCAGCTTGGAGTACCAGAGGAACACCGGGGAGCTGTTTTTT CASSLEYQRNTGELFF
TRBJ2-7 NA NA TRBV14 TGTGCCAGCAGCCAATATTCTAGCCGCCACGAGCAGTACTTC CASSQYSSRHEQYF
TRBJ1-2 TRBD1 NA TRBV24-1 TGTGCCACCAGTGCCCTAGACAGGGCCTATGGCTACACCTTC CATSALDRAYGYTF
TRBJ1-4 TRBD1 NA TRBV5-5 TGTGCCAGCAGCCTGGGACAGGGAGTTGAAAAACTGTTTTTT CASSLGQGVEKLFF
TRBJ1-1 NA NA TRBV6-6 TGTGCCAGCAGTTACTCGGGGAGGAACACTGAAGCTTTCTTT CASSYSGRNTEAFF
TRBJ1-5 NA NA TRBV12-3/TRBV12-4 TGTGCCAGCAGTTTGTCATCTCAGCCCCAGCATTTT CASSLSSQPQHF
TRBJ1-4 TRBD1 NA TRBV18 TGTGCCAGCTCACCAACCGGGACAGGGGACGAAAAACTGTTTTTT CASSPTGTGDEKLFF
TRBJ2-1 TRBD2 NA TRBV30 TGTGCCTGGAGTTTACTACCGGGACTAGCGGAACCGGACCCGTTCTTC CAWSLLPGLAEPDPFF
TRBJ1-2 TRBD1 NA TRBV6-5 TGTGCCAGCAGTTACGCATCCGGGACAGGGTATGGCTACACCTTC CASSYASGTGYGYTF
TRBJ1-1 NA NA TRBV10-3 TGTGCCATCAGTGAGGACAGGTTGACTGAAGCTTTCTTT CAISEDRLTEAFF
TRBJ1-2 TRBD1 NA TRBV7-2 TGTGCCAGCAGCACACTCGGACAGGGGGCGCGTGGCTACACCTTC CASSTLGQGARGYTF
TRBJ1-1 NA once TRBV6-5 TGTGCCAGCACCTACATGGGTGAAGCTTTCTTT CASTYMGEAFF
TRBJ2-7 TRBD1 NA TRBV6-5 TGTGCCAGCCGGGACAGTGTCTACGAGCAGTACTTC CASRDSVYEQYF
TRBJ1-4 TRBD1 NA TRBV5-4 TGTGCCAGCAGCTTGGAACAGGGGAATGAAAAACTGTTTTTT CASSLEQGNEKLFF
TRBJ2-2 TRBD2 NA TRBV19 TGTGCCAGTAGTATCCGACTAGCGGGGGCCTTTGTACGGACCGGGGAGCTGTTTTTT CASSIRLAGAFVRTGELFF
TRBJ1-3 NA NA TRBV5-6 TGTGCCAGCAGCTTGTGGAGGGTAGACACCATATATTTT CASSLWRVDTIYF
TRBJ1-3 TRBD1 NA TRBV10-2 TGCGCCAGCAGCGCGGGACAGGGCAGAAACACCATATATTTT CASSAGQGRNTIYF
TRBJ2-5 TRBD2 NA TRBV11-2 TGTGCCAGCAGCACAACGGGGGGATCAGAGACCCAGTACTTC CASSTTGGSETQYF
TRBJ1-2 TRBD1 once TRBV27 TGTGCCAGCAGACTACAGGGGGCGTCCTATGGCTACACCTTC CASRLQGASYGYTF
TRBJ2-2 TRBD2 NA TRBV6-2/TRBV6-3 TGTGCCAGCAGTTACCTACCCCAAGCGGGGGGGACGAACACCGGGGAGCTGTTTTTT CASSYLPQAGGTNTGELFF
TRBJ2-5 NA NA TRBV4-1 TGCGCCAGCAGCCAAGCCGTAATCGAGACCCAGTACTTC CASSQAVIETQYF
TRBJ2-6 TRBD1 NA TRBV6-1 TGTGCCAGCAGTGAAGGGACAGGGGCCCACTCTGGGGCCAACGTCCTGACTTTC CASSEGTGAHSGANVLTF
TRBJ2-5 NA once TRBV2 TGTGCCAGCAGTGAGATTCTAGGAGGAGAGACCCAGTACTTC CASSEILGGETQYF
TRBJ2-2 NA NA TRBV18 TGTGCCAGCTCACCCTCCGGGACTTCGAACACCGGGGAGCTGTTTTTT CASSPSGTSNTGELFF
TRBJ1-2 NA NA TRBV10-3 TGTGCCATCAGTGAAGACGGTATAACTAACTATGGCTACACCTTC CAISEDGITNYGYTF
TRBJ2-3 NA NA TRBV5-1 TGCGCCAGCAGCTTGGAGGGACGCCAGGATACGCAGTATTTT CASSLEGRQDTQYF
TRBJ2-3 TRBD2 once TRBV5-1 TGCGCCAGCAGCTTCGCTAGCGGGGCACAGTATACGCAGTATTTT CASSFASGAQYTQYF
TRBJ2-1 NA NA TRBV11-2 TGTGCCAGCAGCTTATATTACCCCAATGAGCAGTTCTTC CASSLYYPNEQFF
TRBJ1-1 NA NA TRBV19 TGTGCCAGTAGTATAGCTTTTGAAACTGAAGCTTTCTTT CASSIAFETEAFF
TRBJ1-5 TRBD1 once TRBV2 TGTGCCAGCAGTGAAGCGCTTTGGGACAGAGATCAGCCCCAGCATTTT CASSEALWDRDQPQHF
TRBJ2-7 TRBD2 NA TRBV18 TGTGCCAGCTCACCACGGTCTAGCGGGGGTTACGAGCAGTACTTC CASSPRSSGGYEQYF
TRBJ1-3 NA NA TRBV30 TGTGCCTGGAAACCGATCTACAGGTCTGGAAACACCATATATTTT CAWKPIYRSGNTIYF
TRBJ1-2 NA NA TRBV5-4 TGTGCCAGCCAGCTGGGTCTGAGCGGTGACTATGGCTACACCTTC CASQLGLSGDYGYTF
TRBJ1-2 NA NA TRBV5-1 TGCGCCAGCAGCTTGGAAGGGCCAGCCTATGGCTACACCTTC CASSLEGPAYGYTF
TRBJ2-1 TRBD2 NA TRBV5-1 TGCGCCAGCAGCTTGGTGGCGGGGGGGAACAATGAGCAGTTCTTC CASSLVAGGNNEQFF
TRBJ1-5 NA once TRBV7-6 TGTGCCAGCAGCTTAGATCCCCCTTTCTCGAGCAATCAGCCCCAGCATTTT CASSLDPPFSSNQPQHF
TRBJ1-5 NA NA TRBV27 TGTGCCAGCGGGGACCCCGGAGACAATCAGCCCCAGCATTTT CASGDPGDNQPQHF
TRBJ2-2 NA NA TRBV5-1 TGCGCCAGCAGCATGGCACAGGGGAACACCGGGGAGCTGTTTTTT CASSMAQGNTGELFF
TRBJ1-2 NA NA TRBV20-1 TGCAGTGCTAGTCTTCCGGGACGGCCACCTGGGGTCTATGGCTACACCTTC CSASLPGRPPGVYGYTF
TRBJ2-3 NA NA TRBV5-1 TGCGCCAGCAGCTTGGTAGCACACGGTAGCACAGATACGCAGTATTTT CASSLVAHGSTDTQYF
TRBJ1-1 NA once TRBV12-3/TRBV12-4 TGTGCCAGCAGAATTACGGGGCCCACTGAAGCTTTCTTT CASRITGPTEAFF
TRBJ1-1 TRBD1 NA TRBV2 TGTGCCAGCAAGCGGGACAGGGCGACTGAAGCTTTCTTT CASKRDRATEAFF
TRBJ2-5 TRBD2 NA TRBV14 TGTGCCAGCAGCCCTTGGACTAGCGGGAATCCGGCCCAGTACTTC CASSPWTSGNPAQYF
TRBJ1-2 NA NA TRBV6-5 TGTGCCAGCAGTTCGTGGACGGTCCGCAAGGGCTACACCTTC CASSSWTVRKGYTF
TRBJ1-1 NA NA TRBV12-3/TRBV12-4 TGTGCCAGCAGTTTATCCAGGGCGAGTGAAGCTTTCTTT CASSLSRASEAFF
TRBJ1-1 NA NA TRBV11-2 TGTGCCAGCAGCTCGGGTCCCCGGGCTTTCTTT CASSSGPRAFF
TRBJ2-7 NA NA TRBV5-5 TGTGCCAGCAGCTTGGTAGCGTACGAGCAGTACTTC CASSLVAYEQYF
TRBJ1-1 TRBD1 once TRBV27 TGTGCCAGCCGACGACCGGGACAGGGGAACACTGAAGCTTTCTTT CASRRPGQGNTEAFF
TRBJ1-1 TRBD1 NA TRBV11-2 TGTGCCAGCAGCTTCAACAGGGGAGGGAACACTGAAGCTTTCTTT CASSFNRGGNTEAFF